The 26 T cell receptor beta chains below were found in one sample sequenced in a study of blood T cells in healthy people across ages. A second about 7 to 12 cycle PCR used barcoded and J-beta primers. TCRdb re-analysed the 5' RACE reads in MiXCR, keeping a single row per CDR3 protein. The sample carries about 570,000 distinct CDR3 sequences, 27% recorded once. What was sequenced was blood. The receptors shown here come from a woman between 70 and 85 years old in good health.

The rearrangement joins TRBV18 to TRBJ2-5; D gene uncertain. The CDR3 contains 13 residues. V was pared by 1 base and J by 1 base, with 4 bases between. Germline V gene data show CDR1 as KGHSH and CDR2 as LQKENI. The CDR3 DNA sequence: TGTGCCAGCTCACCACTGTCCCAAGAGACCCAGTACTTC. Translating gives CASSPLSQETQYF.

The chain uses TRBV6-6 and TRBJ1-2, with D hard to call. Germline V lookup: CDR1 MNHNY, CDR2 SVGAGI (reference sequence). This CDR3 spans 13 amino acids. V lost 0 bases and J 8 bases, leaving 10 bases between the germline ends. CDR3 nucleotides: TGTGCCAGCAGTTACTCGTCGGTACAAGGCTACACCTTC. It codes for CASSYSSVQGYTF.

The V call is TRBV7-2, the J call TRBJ2-1, with D perhaps given as TRBD1 or TRBD2 (7 bases each). The CDR3 has 15 amino acids. Germline CDR1 and CDR2: SGHTA and FQGNSA. Trimming pared 5 bases from V and 0 bases from J, leaving 11 bases between. The DNA of the CDR3 is TGTGCCAGCAGCGAGCGGGACAGCTCCTACAATGAGCAGTTCTTC. It is translated as CASSERDSSYNEQFF.

The gene calls are TRBV5-5 and TRBJ2-4, with D perhaps TRBD1 (6 bases). This CDR3 has 15 residues. In germline, CDR1 is SGHKS, CDR2 YYEKEE (reference sequence). V was cut by 3 bases and J by 1 base, with 11 bases left in between. CDR3 protein: CASSSGVLAKNIQYF. As DNA, the CDR3 is TGTGCCAGCAGCTCAGGGGTTCTGGCCAAAAACATTCAGTACTTC.

This clonotype was observed a few times. This chain connects TRBV4-1 to TRBJ1-1; tentative D call: TRBD1 (5 bases). Per germline, CDR1 MGHRA and CDR2 YSYEKL. The V gene lost 3 bases and the J gene lost 3 bases, with 14 bases spanning the gap. This CDR3 is built from 15 residues. The CDR3 is CASSHPGTAYTEAFF. In DNA, the CDR3 is TGCGCCAGCAGCCACCCCGGGACGGCCTACACTGAAGCTTTCTTT.

The V gene is TRBV29-1, the J gene TRBJ1-2; D remains ambiguous. V was clipped by 6 bases and J by 2 bases, with 10 bases between them. The germline CDR1 and CDR2 sequences are SQVTM and ANQGSEA. The CDR3 has 12 residues. CDR3 in DNA: TGCAGCGTGGCGGAGCGGAACTATGGCTACACCTTC. Translated: CSVAERNYGYTF.

This chain links TRBV6-5 with TRBJ2-1; no clear D gene. Near its end, the DNA agrees better with TRBJ2-5, so the J call may be wrong. The CDR3 loop spans 13 amino acids. Germline values: CDR1 MNHEY, CDR2 SVGAGI. CDR3 nucleotide sequence: TGTGCCAGCACCTCCCTCGGAGTAAAGACCCAGTACTTC. This gives the protein CASTSLGVKTQYF.

CDR3 coding DNA: TGTGCCAGCAGCCCATCGGGCGGGGCCAACGTCCTGACTTTC. As protein: CASSPSGGANVLTF. This chain uses TRBV13 with TRBJ2-6; D is unclear. Trimming took off 5 bases at V and 4 bases at J, with 9 bases between the two ends. Per the germline V gene, CDR1 is PRHDT and CDR2 is FYEKMQ (reference sequence). The CDR3 consists of 14 residues.

The chain carries TRBV29-1 and TRBJ2-5; 8 bases are a match to TRBD2. Per germline, CDR1 SQVTM and CDR2 ANQGSEA. The CDR3 totals 15 residues. Unmatched junction bases numbered 14, after V lost 7 bases and J lost 4 bases. The CDR3 here is CSADTGGRGGETQYF. The CDR3 DNA sequence: TGCAGCGCAGATACGGGGGGGCGCGGGGGAGAGACCCAGTACTTC. The entire variable domain, with the rest obtained from reference TRBV29-1 and TRBJ2-5, is as follows: SAVISQKPSRDICQRGTSLTIQCQVDSQVTMMFWYRQQPGQSLTLIATANQGSEATYESGFVIDKFPISRPNLTFSTLTVSNMSPEDSSIYLCSADTGGRGGETQYFGPGTRLLVL.

As concerns this clonotype: One end of the junction fails to match germline, which may point to a read error. This chain joins TRBV6-6 and TRBJ2-3, with D perhaps TRBD1 (6 bases). The CDR3 covers 14 residues. Germline assignment: CDR1 MNHNY and CDR2 SVGAGI (reference sequence). CDR3 protein: CASSYGQWGDAQYF. The CDR3 DNA reads as TGTGCCAGCAGTTACGGACAGTGGGGAGATGCGCAGTATTTT.

The chain carries TRBV7-2 and TRBJ2-3; D is uncertain. The CDR3 runs to 15 residues. Between the trimmed V and J ends, which lost 1 base and 6 bases, there was a span of 14 bases. Germline CDR1 and CDR2: SGHTA and FQGNSA. The CDR3 protein is CASSLGVPGLDTQYF. The CDR3 nucleotides read TGTGCCAGCAGCTTAGGGGTCCCTGGTTTGGATACGCAGTATTTT.

V and J are TRBV29-1 and TRBJ1-4, with no clear D. Germline CDR1 SQVTM, CDR2 ANQGSEA. The CDR3 contains 11 residues. The germline V and J ends were trimmed by 4 bases and 4 bases, with 4 bases remaining between them. CDR3 sequence reads: CSVVYNEKLFF. CDR3 nucleotide sequence: TGCAGCGTTGTTTATAATGAAAAACTGTTTTTT.

There are a few counts of this clonotype. The chain recombines TRBV29-1 with TRBJ2-7, with 7 bases aligning to TRBD2. The CDR3 is made up of 14 amino acids. Germline assignment: CDR1 SQVTM and CDR2 ANQGSEA. Unmatched junction bases numbered 4, after V lost 1 base and J lost 1 base. The CDR3 loop reads CSVEGVRGSYEQYF. CDR3 coding DNA: TGCAGCGTTGAAGGGGTGCGGGGGTCCTACGAGCAGTACTTC.

The V and J genes are TRBV29-1 and TRBJ2-3; TRBD2 might be the D (5 bases). This CDR3 is built from 12 residues. Germline V lookup: CDR1 SQVTM, CDR2 ANQGSEA. Trimming shortened V by 3 bases and J by 5 bases, and 9 bases separated the two germline ends. CDR3 bases: TGCAGCGTTGAGGAACGGGGAGATACGCAGTATTTT. It encodes CSVEERGDTQYF.

This rearrangement joins TRBV20-1 to TRBJ2-7; 8 bases line up with TRBD2. The germline V gene has CDR1 DFQATT and CDR2 SNEGSKA (reference sequence). This CDR3 spans 14 amino acids. As DNA, the CDR3 is TGCAGCGCTTTAGCGGGGCAAAGCTCCTACGAGCAGTACTTC. This encodes CSALAGQSSYEQYF.

The chain combines TRBV20-1 with TRBJ1-4; 9 bases line up with TRBD1. CDR1 is DFQATT, CDR2 SNEGSKA, per germline (reference sequence). The CDR3 runs to 14 residues. V shed 1 base and J 7 bases; nucleotides not matched to a gene: 4. CDR3 DNA sequence: TGCAGTGCTAGAGTGGGGACAGGGAGTGAAAAACTGTTTTTT. Protein: CSARVGTGSEKLFF.

The J gene is TRBJ2-1, the V gene TRBV2; no firm D call. The CDR3 sequence is 14 residues long. Per germline, CDR1 SNHLY and CDR2 FYNNEI. Trimming removed 6 bases from V and 0 bases from J, with 9 bases in between. The CDR3 protein is CASRIWSSYNEQFF. CDR3 DNA sequence: TGTGCCAGCAGGATCTGGAGCTCCTACAATGAGCAGTTCTTC.

This chain uses TRBV29-1 with TRBJ2-5, with D unresolved. Germline CDR1 reads SQVTM; CDR2 reads ANQGSEA. V lost 4 bases, J lost 4 bases, and 13 bases lay in between. The CDR3 is 13 amino acids. CDR3 nucleotide sequence: TGCAGCGTTGGCTCTTGGCCCCCAGAGACCCAGTACTTC. Translating it yields CSVGSWPPETQYF.

This clonotype turned up a few times. The gene calls are TRBV2 and TRBJ2-1; the D gene is possibly TRBD1 (6 bases). The J call could be wrong; TRBJ2-5 is a better fit for the DNA end. Germline CDR1 is SNHLY and CDR2 is FYNNEI. The CDR3 is made up of 12 amino acids. This CDR3 reads CASNQGSETQYF. CDR3 coding DNA: TGTGCCAGCAACCAGGGGTCGGAGACCCAGTACTTC.

V usage is TRBV4-1 and J usage is TRBJ1-6; D might be TRBD1 (5 bases). The CDR3 runs to 15 residues. The germline CDR1 and CDR2 sequences are MGHRA and YSYEKL. V lost 2 bases and J 7 bases, leaving 12 bases between the germline ends. The CDR3 nucleotides read TGCGCCAGCAGCCAACAAGGGGCCGTAAATTCACCCCTCCACTTT. Its protein product is CASSQQGAVNSPLHF.

The chain links TRBV25-1 to TRBJ1-2; possibly TRBD1 for D (5 bases). The CDR3 length is 14 residues. Trimming removed 6 bases from V and 8 bases from J, with 19 bases in between. Germline-derived CDR1 and CDR2 are MGHDK and SYGVNS. The CDR3 reads CASSEGVGVSGYTF. CDR3 sequence (DNA): TGTGCCAGCAGCGAAGGGGTGGGCGTCTCGGGCTACACCTTC.

Only one count was recorded for this clonotype. A much larger clonotype is one base distant, so this may be a read error. V is TRBV5-1 and J is TRBJ2-5, with 9 bases lining up with TRBD1. CDR1 and CDR2 from the germline V gene are SGHRS and YFSETQ. The CDR3 loop spans 15 amino acids. With V trimmed by 0 bases and J by 9 bases, 9 bases remained unmatched. The CDR3 spells CASSLEGQGWEAQYF. For the CDR3, the DNA is TGCGCCAGCAGCTTGGAGGGACAGGGTTGGGAGGCCCAGTACTTC.

The V gene is TRBV27, the J gene TRBJ1-4; no firm D call. Trimming took 7 bases from V and 2 from J, leaving 14 bases between them. The germline V gene has CDR1 MNHEY and CDR2 SMNVEV (reference sequence). The CDR3 runs 15 residues. CDR3 DNA sequence: TGTGCCAGCAAGATGACGCGGGGTACTAATGAAAAACTGTTTTTT. Its translation is CASKMTRGTNEKLFF.

In this sample, this clonotype turned up a few times. The genes are TRBV30 and TRBJ1-4; maybe TRBD1 (5 bases). Looked up from germline, CDR1 is GTSNPN and CDR2 is SVGIG (reference sequence). This CDR3 region has 15 residues. V lost 0 bases, J lost 8 bases, and 16 bases lay in between. The CDR3 region has the DNA TGTGCCTGGAGTGTCCAAGGGACTTCCTTCGAAAAACTGTTTTTT. It codes for CAWSVQGTSFEKLFF.

V and J are TRBV6-2 or TRBV6-3 and TRBJ1-1, with D perhaps TRBD1 (6 bases). Germline-derived CDR1 and CDR2 are MNHEY and SVGEGT. The V end lost 4 bases, the J end lost 5 bases, and 14 bases lay between the germline ends. The CDR3 covers 14 residues. CDR3 nucleotide sequence: TGTGCCAGCAGTTGGGCCAGGGGAGGAACTGAAGCTTTCTTT. It specifies CASSWARGGTEAFF.

This clonotype was detected only a few times. V is TRBV7-9 and J is TRBJ2-5; tentative D call: TRBD2 (6 bases). The tail of the sequence fits TRBJ2-1 better, so the J call may be wrong. The CDR3 loop spans 13 amino acids. Germline loops: CDR1 SEHNR, CDR2 FQNEAQ (reference sequence). CDR3 nucleotides: TGTGCCAGCAGCCCATCGGGACTTGGTGAGCAGTTCTTC. Protein product: CASSPSGLGEQFF.